This TCR beta chain is from a study of PD-1 blockade in classical Hodgkin lymphoma. The study's findings and limits: Newly diagnosed patients had baseline TCR diversity that was reportedly lower than that of healthy donors. The CD4+ diversity rise by C4D1 was clearest in complete responders. Partial responders and progressors had significantly lower baseline TCR diversity.

Details on this clone: As yet, its antigen is unknown.

V dropped 0 bases and J dropped 0 bases, with 16 bases sitting between them. This CDR3 has 17 amino acids. Looked up from germline, CDR1 is GTSNPN and CDR2 is SVGIG (reference sequence). Sequencing was performed with immunoSEQ multiplex PCR; in TCRdb, only in-frame clones are kept and a portion is missing. The sample includes about 24,000 clones, about 86% of them seen just once. No patient escaped relapse after autologous stem cell transplantation, and brentuximab vedotin exposure varied. The origin of this receptor is a human donor with classical Hodgkin lymphoma. Sample: peripheral blood mononuclear cells (PBMCs), taken before the second cycle of nivolumab. J is TRBJ2-3 and V is TRBV30; perhaps TRBD1 as D (7 bases). CDR3 DNA sequence: TGTGCCTGGAGTGTAGGGGGCCCGGGACTCAGCACAGATACGCAGTATTTT. This sequence encodes CAWSVGGPGLSTDTQYF.